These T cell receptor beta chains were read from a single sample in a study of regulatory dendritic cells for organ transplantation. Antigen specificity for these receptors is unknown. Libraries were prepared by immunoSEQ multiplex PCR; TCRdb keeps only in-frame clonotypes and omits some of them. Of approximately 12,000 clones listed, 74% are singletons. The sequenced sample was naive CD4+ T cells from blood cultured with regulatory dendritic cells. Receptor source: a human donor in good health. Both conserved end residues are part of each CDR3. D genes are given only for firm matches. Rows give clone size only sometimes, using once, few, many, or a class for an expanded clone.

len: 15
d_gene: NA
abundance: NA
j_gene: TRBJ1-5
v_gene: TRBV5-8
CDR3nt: TGTGCCAGCAGCTTGGAGAGTTATAGCAATCAGCCCCAGCATTTT
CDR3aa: CASSLESYSNQPQHF

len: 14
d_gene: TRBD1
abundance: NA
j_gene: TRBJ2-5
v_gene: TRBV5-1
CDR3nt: TGCGCCAGCAGCTTTGACAGGGGGCGTGAGACCCAGTACTTC
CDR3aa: CASSFDRGRETQYF

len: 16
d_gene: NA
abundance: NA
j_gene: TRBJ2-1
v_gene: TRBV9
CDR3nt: TGTGCCAGCAGCGTCTCCGGACACACCTCCTACAATGAGCAGTTCTTC
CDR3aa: CASSVSGHTSYNEQFF

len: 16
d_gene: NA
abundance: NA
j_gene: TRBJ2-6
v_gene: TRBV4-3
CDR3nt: TGCGCCAGCAGCCCACAGGTCGGGTCTGGGGCCAACGTCCTGACTTTC
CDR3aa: CASSPQVGSGANVLTF

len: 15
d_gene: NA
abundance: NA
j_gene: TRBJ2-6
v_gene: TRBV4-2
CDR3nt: TGTGCCAGCAGCCAAGTAGGGGCCGGGGCCAACGTCCTGACTTTC
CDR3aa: CASSQVGAGANVLTF

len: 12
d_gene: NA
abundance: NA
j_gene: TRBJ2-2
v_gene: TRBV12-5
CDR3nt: TGTGCTAGTGCCGTTTTAACAGGGGAGCTGTTTTTT
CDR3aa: CASAVLTGELFF

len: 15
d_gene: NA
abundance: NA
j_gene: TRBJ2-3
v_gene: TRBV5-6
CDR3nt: TGTGCCAGCAGCCCTAGAGGCCGCGGCACAGATACGCAGTATTTT
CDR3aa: CASSPRGRGTDTQYF

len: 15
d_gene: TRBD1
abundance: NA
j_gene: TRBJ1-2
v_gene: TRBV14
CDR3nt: TGTGCCAGCAGCCAACCGGGACAGGAGAACTATGGCTACACCTTC
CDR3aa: CASSQPGQENYGYTF

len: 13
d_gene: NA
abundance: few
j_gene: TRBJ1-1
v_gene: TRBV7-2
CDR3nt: TGTGCCAGCAGCTTTGGGGGGGCCTCTGAAGCTTTCTTT
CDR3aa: CASSFGGASEAFF

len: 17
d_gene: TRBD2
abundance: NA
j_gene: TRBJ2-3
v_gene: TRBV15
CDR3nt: TGTGCCACCAGTTTCCAAGGACTAGCGGGGGGGCCAGATACGCAGTATTTT
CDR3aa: CATSFQGLAGGPDTQYF

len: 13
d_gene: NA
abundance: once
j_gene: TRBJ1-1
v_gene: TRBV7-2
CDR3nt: TGTGCCAGCAGCGCTACAGGGACCACTGAAGCTTTCTTT
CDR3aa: CASSATGTTEAFF

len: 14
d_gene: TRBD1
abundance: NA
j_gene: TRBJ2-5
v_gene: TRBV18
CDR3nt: TGTGCCAGCTCAATCAGACAGGGGGAAGAGACCCAGTACTTC
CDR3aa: CASSIRQGEETQYF

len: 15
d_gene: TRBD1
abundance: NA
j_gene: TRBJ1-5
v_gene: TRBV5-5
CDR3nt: TGTGCCAGCAGCTTGACAGGGGGCGGCAATCAGCCCCAGCATTTT
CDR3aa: CASSLTGGGNQPQHF

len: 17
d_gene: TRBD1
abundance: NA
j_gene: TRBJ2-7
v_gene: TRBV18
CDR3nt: TGTGCCAGCTCATTGCAACCTACAGGGGGCACTTCCTACGAGCAGTACTTC
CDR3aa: CASSLQPTGGTSYEQYF

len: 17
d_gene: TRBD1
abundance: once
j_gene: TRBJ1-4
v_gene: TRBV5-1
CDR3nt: TGCGCCAGCAGCTTGGTTGGGACAGGGGCGGCCGATGAAAAACTGTTTTTT
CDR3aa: CASSLVGTGAADEKLFF

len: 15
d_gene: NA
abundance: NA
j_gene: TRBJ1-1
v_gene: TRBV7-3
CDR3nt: TGTGCCAGCAGCTTAACCCCCATCATGAACACTGAAGCTTTCTTT
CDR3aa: CASSLTPIMNTEAFF

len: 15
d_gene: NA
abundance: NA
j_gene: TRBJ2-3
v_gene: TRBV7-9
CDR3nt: TGTGCCAGCAGCTGGGGCCTGGGGGCAACAGATACGCAGTATTTT
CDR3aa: CASSWGLGATDTQYF

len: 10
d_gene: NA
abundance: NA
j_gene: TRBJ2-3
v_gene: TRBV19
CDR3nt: TGTGCCAGTAGTATAAGCGCGCAGTATTTT
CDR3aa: CASSISAQYF

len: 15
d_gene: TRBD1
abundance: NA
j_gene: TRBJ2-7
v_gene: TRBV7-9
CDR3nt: TGTGCCAGCAGCTTTGACGGACAGGGGGGGCACGAGCAGTACTTC
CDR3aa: CASSFDGQGGHEQYF

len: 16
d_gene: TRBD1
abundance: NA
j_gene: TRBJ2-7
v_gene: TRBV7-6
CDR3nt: TGTGCCAGCAGCTTAGCTCCCGACAGGGGGCCTTACGAGCAGTACTTC
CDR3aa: CASSLAPDRGPYEQYF

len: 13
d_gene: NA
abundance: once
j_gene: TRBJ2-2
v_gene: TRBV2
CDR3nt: TGTGCCAGCAGTGAATCGCAGACCGGGGAGCTGTTTTTT
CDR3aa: CASSESQTGELFF

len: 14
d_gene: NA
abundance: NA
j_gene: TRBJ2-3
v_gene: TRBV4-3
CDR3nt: TGCGCCAGCAGCCAAGACCCCTACACAGATACGCAGTATTTT
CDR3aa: CASSQDPYTDTQYF

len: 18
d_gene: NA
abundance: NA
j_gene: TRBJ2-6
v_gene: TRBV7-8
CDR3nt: TGTGCCAGCAGCTTATCTATGATCCGAGGGACTGGGGCCAACGTCCTGACTTTC
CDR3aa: CASSLSMIRGTGANVLTF